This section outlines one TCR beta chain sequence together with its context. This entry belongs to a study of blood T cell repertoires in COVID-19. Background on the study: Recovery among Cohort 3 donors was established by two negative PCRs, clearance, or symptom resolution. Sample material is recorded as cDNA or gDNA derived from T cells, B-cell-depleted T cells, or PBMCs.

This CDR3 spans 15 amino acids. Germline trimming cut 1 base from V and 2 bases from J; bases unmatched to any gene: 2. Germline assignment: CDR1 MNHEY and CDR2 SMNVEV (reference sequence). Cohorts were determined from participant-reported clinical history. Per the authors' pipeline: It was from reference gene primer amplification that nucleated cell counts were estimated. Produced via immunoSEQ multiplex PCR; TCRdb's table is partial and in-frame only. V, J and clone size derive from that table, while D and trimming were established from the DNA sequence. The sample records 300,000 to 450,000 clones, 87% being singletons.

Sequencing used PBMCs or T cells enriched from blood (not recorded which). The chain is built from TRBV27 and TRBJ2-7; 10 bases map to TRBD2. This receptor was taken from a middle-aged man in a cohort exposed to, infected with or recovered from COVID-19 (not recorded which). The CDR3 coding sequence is TGTGCCAGCAGTTTATATAGCGGGAGGACCTACGAGCAGTACTTC. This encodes CASSLYSGRTYEQYF.